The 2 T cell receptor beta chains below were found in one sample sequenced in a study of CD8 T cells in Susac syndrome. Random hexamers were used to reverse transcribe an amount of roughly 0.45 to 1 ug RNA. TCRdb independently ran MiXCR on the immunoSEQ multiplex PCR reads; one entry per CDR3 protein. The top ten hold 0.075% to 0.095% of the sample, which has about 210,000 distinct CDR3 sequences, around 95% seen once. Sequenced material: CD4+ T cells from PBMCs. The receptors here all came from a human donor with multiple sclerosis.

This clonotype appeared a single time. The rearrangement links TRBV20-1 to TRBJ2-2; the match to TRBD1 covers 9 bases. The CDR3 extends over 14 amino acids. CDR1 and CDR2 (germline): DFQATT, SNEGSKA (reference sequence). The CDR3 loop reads CGVTDRGNTGELFF. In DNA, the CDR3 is TGCGGAGTCACGGACAGGGGAAACACCGGGGAGCTGTTTTTT.

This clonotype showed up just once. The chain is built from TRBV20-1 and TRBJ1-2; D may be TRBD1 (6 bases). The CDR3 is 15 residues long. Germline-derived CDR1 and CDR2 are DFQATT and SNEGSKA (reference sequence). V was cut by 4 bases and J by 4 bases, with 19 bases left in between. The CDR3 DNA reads TGCAGTGCTACACTTACAGGGTTGGGAGGCTATGGCTACACCTTC. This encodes CSATLTGLGGYGYTF.